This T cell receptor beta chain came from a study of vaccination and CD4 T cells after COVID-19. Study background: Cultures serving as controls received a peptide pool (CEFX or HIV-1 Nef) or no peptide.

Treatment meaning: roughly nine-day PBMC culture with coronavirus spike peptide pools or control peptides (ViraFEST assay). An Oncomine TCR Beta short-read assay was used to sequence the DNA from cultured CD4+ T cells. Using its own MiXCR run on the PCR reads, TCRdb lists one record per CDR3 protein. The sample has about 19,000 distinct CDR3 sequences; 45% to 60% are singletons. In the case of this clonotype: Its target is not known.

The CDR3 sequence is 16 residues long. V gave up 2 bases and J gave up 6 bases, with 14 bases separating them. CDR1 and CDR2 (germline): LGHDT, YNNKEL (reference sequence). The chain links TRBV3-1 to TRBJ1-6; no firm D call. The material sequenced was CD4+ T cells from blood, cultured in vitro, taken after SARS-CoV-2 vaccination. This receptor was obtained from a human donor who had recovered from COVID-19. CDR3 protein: CASSQTARGFNSPLHF. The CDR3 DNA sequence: TGTGCCAGCAGCCAAACAGCGCGTGGCTTTAATTCACCCCTCCACTTT.